The 3 T cell receptor beta chains presented below share a single source sample, sequenced in a study of T cells after yellow fever vaccination. One entry per CDR3 protein results from TCRdb running MiXCR on the 5' RACE reads. Among around 110,000 distinct CDR3 sequences listed, approximately 8.4% were seen once. This material consisted of CD8+ T cells sorted from PBMCs, taken 45 days after the yellow fever booster vaccination. The receptor set was obtained from a man aged 25-45 years who received the YFV17D yellow fever vaccine.

This clonotype was found many times. This CDR3 reads CASSATGGAGQPQHF. The CDR3 DNA reads as TGTGCCAGCAGCGCCACAGGGGGCGCGGGTCAGCCCCAGCATTTT. The rearrangement links TRBV9 to TRBJ1-5; 9 nucleotides line up with TRBD1. V gave up 3 bases and J gave up 6 bases; unmatched junction bases: 7. Per germline, CDR1 SGDLS and CDR2 YYNGEE. This CDR3 is built from 15 residues. The full variable domain, rest sourced from reference TRBV9 and TRBJ1-5, is DSGVTQTPKHLITATGQRVTLRCSPRSGDLSVYWYQQSLDQGLQFLIQYYNGEERAKGNILERFSAQQFPDLHSELNLSSLELGDSALYFCASSATGGAGQPQHFGDGTRLSIL.

There are many counts of this clonotype. This rearrangement joins TRBV12-3 or TRBV12-4 to TRBJ2-2; no firm D call. This CDR3 has 12 residues. V lost 1 base, J lost 9 bases, and 6 bases lay in between. In DNA, the CDR3 is TGTGCCAGCAGTTTAGATCGGCGGGAGCTGTTTTTT. Amino acids: CASSLDRRELFF.

This clonotype was detected many times. The chain couples TRBV5-1 to TRBJ2-7, with D tentatively TRBD2 (5 bases). The V end was cut by 6 bases, the J end by 6 bases, with 13 bases between. This CDR3 is 12 amino acids long. CDR1 SGHRS and CDR2 YFSETQ come from the germline V gene. The CDR3: CASNERAGEQYF. As DNA, the CDR3 is TGCGCCAGCAACGAAAGGGCGGGCGAGCAGTACTTC. Variable domain in full (rest from reference TRBV5-1 and TRBJ2-7): KAGVTQTPRYLIKTRGQQVTLSCSPISGHRSVSWYQQTPGQGLQFLFEYFSETQRNKGNFPGRFSGRQFSNSRSEMNVSTLELGDSALYLCASNERAGEQYFGPGTRLTVT.